The entry below gives a single T cell receptor beta chain sequence along with its context. V lost 3 bases to trimming and J lost 6 bases; unmatched junction nucleotides: 5. The CDR3 extends over 13 amino acids. CDR1 and CDR2 from the germline V gene are SGHNT and YYREEE (reference sequence). The data stem from a study of blood T cell repertoires in COVID-19. Background on the study: Specimens from acute and convalescent COVID-19 originated in the United States, Italy and Spain. PBMCs, B-cell-depleted T cells, or T cells provided the cDNA or gDNA that made up the material.

Study processing details: Amplification with reference gene primers provided the estimates of nucleated cell counts. Method: immunoSEQ multiplex PCR; TCRdb's copy keeps in-frame clones and lacks some. Clone size and V and J calls were adopted from that table, with D and trimming inferred from the DNA. Of 120,000 to 150,000 clones listed, 80% are singletons. The J gene is TRBJ1-2, the V gene TRBV5-4, with 7 bases lining up with TRBD1. This sequence originates from a woman aged 50 to 60 with acute or convalescent COVID-19. Sequenced: peripheral blood. CDR3 bases: TGTGCCAGCAGCTCACCAGGGGGTGATGGCTACACCTTC. It translates to CASSSPGGDGYTF.